One and the same sample provided the 26 T cell receptor beta chains below, sequenced in a study of CD8 T cells in ankylosing spondylitis. TCRdb recomputed calls from the 5' RACE reads with MiXCR, one row per CDR3 protein. The sample gives hundreds of thousands of distinct CDR3 sequences, approximately 22% of which show up once; about an eighth is in the top ten. The sample was blood, either unsorted or a sorted T cell fraction (not recorded which). These receptors were obtained from a male donor with ankylosing spondylitis or in good health (not recorded which).

This clonotype was counted only a few times. The CDR3 region is CASSQATNEQFF. The CDR3 nucleotides read TGTGCCAGCAGCCAAGCCACAAATGAGCAGTTCTTC. The V call is TRBV4-2, the J call TRBJ2-1; D gene unclear. Germline V gives CDR1 LGHNA, CDR2 YNFKEQ. The CDR3 is 12 residues long. Trimming removed 1 base from V and 7 bases from J, with 5 bases in between.

This clonotype was counted only a few times. The chain combines TRBV7-8 with TRBJ1-5, with unresolved D. CDR1 SGHVS and CDR2 FQNEAQ come from the germline V gene. V was shortened by 5 bases and J by 1 base, with 15 bases between the two germline ends. The CDR3 runs 16 residues. Here the CDR3 DNA reads TGTGCCAGCAGCCTTATTACGGGTGGCAGCAATCAGCCCCAGCATTTT. This encodes CASSLITGGSNQPQHF.

A few counts support this clonotype. The chain is built from TRBV29-1 and TRBJ2-3, with D perhaps TRBD1 or TRBD2 (5 bases each). Trimming left V 7 bases short and J 5 bases short, with 19 bases between. CDR1 is SQVTM, CDR2 ANQGSEA, per germline. CDR3 length equals 14 residues. The CDR3 sequence: CSAGEGIREDTQYF. The CDR3 DNA is TGCAGCGCTGGCGAGGGGATCCGGGAAGATACGCAGTATTTT.

The rearrangement links TRBV15 to TRBJ2-5; 7 nucleotides agree with TRBD2. The CDR3 extends over 17 amino acids. Per germline, CDR1 LNHNV and CDR2 YYDKDF (reference sequence). The trim removed 6 bases at V and 8 bases at J, leaving 21 bases unmatched. The CDR3 nucleotides are TGTGCCACCAGTCCCTACTCCACTAGCGCTTCGGGGGATACCCAGTACTTC. It is translated as CATSPYSTSASGDTQYF.

This clonotype was counted only a few times. The CDR3 reads CSVRLAYGYTF. CDR3 nucleotide sequence: TGCAGCGTTAGGTTAGCCTATGGCTACACCTTC. The chain joins TRBV29-1 to TRBJ1-2; D is unclear. The germline CDR1 and CDR2 sequences are SQVTM and ANQGSEA. Trimming removed 5 bases at V and 4 bases at J, with 8 bases between. This CDR3 has 11 amino acids.

The gene calls are TRBV10-2 and TRBJ2-2; 7 bases line up with TRBD1. CDR3 length: 16 amino acids. After removal of 3 bases from V and 2 bases from J, the junction contained 6 bases not matched to a gene. Germline loops: CDR1 WSHSY, CDR2 SAAADI. The CDR3 DNA reads as TGCGCCAGCAGTGAAGTTGGGACAGTAAACACCGGGGAGCTGTTTTTT. Its protein is CASSEVGTVNTGELFF.

This clonotype was counted between two and nine times. The gene calls are TRBV11-2 and TRBJ2-5; D is possibly TRBD2 (6 bases). The CDR3 extends over 18 amino acids. CDR1 SGHAT and CDR2 FQNNGV come from the germline V gene. V was cut by 2 bases and J by 4 bases, with 23 bases left in between. The CDR3 region has the DNA TGTGCCAGCAGCTTATACCCCGCGGGCGAGGGAGGTTCAGAGACCCAGTACTTC. Amino acid sequence: CASSLYPAGEGGSETQYF.

This clonotype was picked up a small number of times. J is TRBJ2-1 and V is TRBV2, with D possibly being TRBD1 (8 bases). The V gene lost 6 bases and the J gene lost 2 bases, with 17 bases spanning the gap. Germline V gene lookup returns CDR1 SNHLY and CDR2 FYNNEI. This CDR3 is built from 16 residues. The CDR3 spells CASRGLTGGAYNEQFF. CDR3 DNA: TGTGCCAGCAGGGGGTTAACAGGGGGGGCCTACAATGAGCAGTTCTTC.

The chain carries TRBV7-6 and TRBJ2-1; 13 nucleotides agree with TRBD2. From germline, CDR1 is SGHVS and CDR2 FNYEAQ. The V gene end was trimmed by 4 bases and the J gene end by 1 base; junction bases not matched to a gene: 7. There are 18 residues in the CDR3. The CDR3 DNA reads TGTGCCAGCAGCTCGGGACTAGCGGGGAGTTTTTCCTACAATGAGCAGTTCTTC. Protein sequence: CASSSGLAGSFSYNEQFF.

V usage is TRBV15 and J usage is TRBJ2-5, with D possibly being TRBD2 (6 bases). The length of the CDR3 is 15 residues. Germline V lookup: CDR1 LNHNV, CDR2 YYDKDF (reference sequence). V shed 6 bases and J shed 3 bases, with 17 bases lying between them. CDR3 nucleotide sequence: TGTGCCACCAGGGGACTTGGCTCTTGGGAAGAGACCCAGTACTTC. It specifies CATRGLGSWEETQYF.

This clonotype was recorded a few times. The CDR3 spells CASSLIGESNEQFF. The CDR3 nucleotides read TGTGCCAGCAGCTTAATTGGGGAGAGCAATGAGCAGTTCTTC. The rearrangement uses TRBV7-3 and TRBJ2-1; a weak D match, TRBD2 (5 bases). V lost 1 base to trimming and J lost 6 bases, with 10 bases between them. The germline V gene encodes CDR1 SGHTA and CDR2 FQGTGA. The CDR3 covers 14 residues.

This clonotype was found a few times. V usage is TRBV18 and J usage is TRBJ2-1; possibly TRBD2 for D (6 bases). CDR1 and CDR2 (germline): KGHSH, LQKENI. The V gene lost 0 bases and the J gene lost 10 bases, with 7 bases spanning the gap. This CDR3 is 12 amino acids long. In nucleotides, the CDR3 is TGTGCCAGCTCACCACCCGGAGGGGAGCAGTTCTTC. Its protein product is CASSPPGGEQFF. Filled out from reference TRBV18 and TRBJ2-1, the complete variable domain reads NAGVMQNPRHLVRRRGQEARLRCSPMKGHSHVYWYRQLPEEGLKFMVYLQKENIIDESGMPKERFSAEFPKEGPSILRIQQVVRGDSAAYFCASSPPGGEQFFGPGTRLTVL.

CDR3 protein: CASSFLAGLHEQFF. CDR3 DNA: TGTGCCAGCAGCTTCCTAGCGGGGCTCCATGAGCAGTTCTTC. The rearrangement links TRBV7-9 to TRBJ2-1; 9 positions match TRBD2. Germline trimming cut 3 bases from V and 8 bases from J; bases unmatched to any gene: 5. This CDR3 contains 14 residues. Germline V lookup: CDR1 SEHNR, CDR2 FQNEAQ (reference sequence). Complete variable domain (other parts from reference TRBV7-9 and TRBJ2-1): DTGVSQNPRHKITKRGQNVTFRCDPISEHNRLYWYRQTLGQGPEFLTYFQNEAQLEKSRLLSDRFSAERPKGSFSTLEIQRTEQGDSAMYLCASSFLAGLHEQFFGPGTRLTVL.

The V gene is TRBV20-1, the J gene TRBJ1-1; TRBD1 matches 9 bases. Germline V CDR1 and CDR2: DFQATT, SNEGSKA (reference sequence). CDR3 length equals 13 residues. After removal of 5 bases from V and 1 base from J, the junction contained 2 bases not matched to a gene. CDR3 sequence (DNA): TGCAGTGCTCGACAGGGGGGGAACACTGAAGCTTTCTTT. It yields the protein CSARQGGNTEAFF.

The gene calls are TRBV29-1 and TRBJ2-1, with TRBD2 as a possible D gene (5 bases). The CDR3 is 13 residues long. Germline V gene lookup returns CDR1 SQVTM and CDR2 ANQGSEA. The V end lost 4 bases, the J end lost 5 bases, and 12 bases lay between the germline ends. The CDR3 nucleotides are TGCAGCGTTGTGGACTCAACCCACAATGAGCAGTTCTTC. Protein sequence: CSVVDSTHNEQFF.

V usage is TRBV4-1 and J usage is TRBJ1-5; D might be TRBD1 (5 bases). Deletions cut 6 bases from V and 4 bases from J, with 13 bases between. The CDR3 is 14 amino acids. Germline CDR1 reads MGHRA; CDR2 reads YSYEKL. This chain's CDR3 is CASRGVEDNQPQHF. CDR3 nucleotide sequence: TGCGCCAGCAGGGGGGTGGAGGATAATCAGCCCCAGCATTTT.

This clonotype has only a few counts. The CDR3 DNA reads TGTGCCAGCAGTGAACACCAGGGCGCTTATGGCTACACCTTC. It specifies CASSEHQGAYGYTF. This rearrangement joins TRBV2 to TRBJ1-2; tentatively, D is TRBD1 (5 bases). CDR3 size: 14 residues. Germline lookup yields CDR1 SNHLY and CDR2 FYNNEI. Trimming pared 2 bases from V and 5 bases from J, leaving 12 bases between.

This CDR3 reads CASSLIPPLGAGGELFF. The DNA for the CDR3 is TGTGCCAGCAGTTTAATACCCCCTCTCGGGGCGGGCGGGGAGCTGTTTTTT. The chain uses TRBV12-3 or TRBV12-4 and TRBJ2-2; D possibly matches TRBD1 or TRBD2 (5 bases each). This CDR3 comprises 17 residues. Trimming shortened V by 2 bases and J by 7 bases, and 20 bases separated the two germline ends.

The V gene is TRBV19, the J gene TRBJ2-2; 7 nucleotides agree with TRBD2. Germline V gene sequence: CDR1 LNHDA, CDR2 SQIVND (reference sequence). CDR3 length: 15 residues. The trim removed 7 bases at V and 2 bases at J, leaving 7 bases unmatched. CDR3 sequence reads: CASISGEGNTGELFF. The CDR3 nucleotides read TGTGCCAGTATTTCCGGGGAGGGTAACACCGGGGAGCTGTTTTTT.

This clonotype was observed a few times. The rearrangement uses TRBV29-1 and TRBJ2-4; the match to TRBD2 covers 9 bases. V shed 6 bases and J 0 bases; nucleotides not matched to a gene: 3. CDR3 length: 14 residues. Germline V gene data show CDR1 as SQVTM and CDR2 as ANQGSEA. CDR3 amino acids: CSVSSGVAKNIQYF. The CDR3 DNA sequence: TGCAGCGTCTCTAGCGGGGTAGCCAAAAACATTCAGTACTTC.

The chain couples TRBV6-5 to TRBJ2-7; D not certain. V was trimmed by 0 bases and J by 2 bases, leaving 8 bases between them. This CDR3 has 14 residues. The germline gives CDR1 MNHEY, CDR2 SVGAGI. In DNA form, the CDR3 reads TGTGCCAGCAGTTACTCCTCACAAACCTACGAGCAGTACTTC. It encodes CASSYSSQTYEQYF.

The J gene is TRBJ1-1, the V gene TRBV15; D is undetermined. The CDR3 loop spans 13 amino acids. Per germline, CDR1 LNHNV and CDR2 YYDKDF (reference sequence). Trimming pared 5 bases from V and 2 bases from J, leaving 9 bases between. The CDR3 spells CATSRTSNTEAFF. CDR3 sequence (DNA): TGTGCCACCAGCCGAACCTCTAACACTGAAGCTTTCTTT.

This clonotype was seen ten or more times. One junction end does not reproduce the germline sequence, and a read error may be involved. The chain employs TRBV7-7 and TRBJ2-3; D is undetermined. CDR3 length: 12 amino acids. Per germline, CDR1 SSHAT and CDR2 FNYEAQ (reference sequence). CDR3 nucleotide sequence: TGTGCTAGCAGCCAGCCCTGGGATACGCAGTATTTT. This encodes CASSQPWDTQYF.

The chain links TRBV7-6 to TRBJ2-7; TRBD1 matches at 8 bases. CDR1 is SGHVS and CDR2 is FNYEAQ in the germline V gene. The CDR3 is 16 amino acids. V was pared by 1 base and J by 0 bases, with 5 bases of the junction left unmatched. In DNA form, the CDR3 reads TGTGCCAGCAGCTTAGGGGGACAGGTCGGCTCCTACGAGCAGTACTTC. This encodes CASSLGGQVGSYEQYF.

This clonotype came up a few times. The chain employs TRBV12-3 or TRBV12-4 and TRBJ1-2; D is ambiguous. The CDR3 totals 13 residues. V lost 2 bases to trimming and J lost 4 bases, with 8 bases between them. The CDR3 loop is CASSLQVAYGYTF. The CDR3 nucleotides read TGTGCCAGCAGTTTACAGGTCGCCTATGGCTACACCTTC.

The chain joins TRBV3-1 to TRBJ2-1; 13 bases align to TRBD2. Trimming took 3 bases from V and 8 from J; bases not matched to a gene: 4. Germline lookup yields CDR1 LGHDT and CDR2 YNNKEL (reference sequence). CDR3 length: 15 amino acids. This CDR3 is CASSHTSGGADEQFF. CDR3 sequence (DNA): TGTGCCAGCAGCCATACTAGCGGGGGGGCCGATGAGCAGTTCTTC.